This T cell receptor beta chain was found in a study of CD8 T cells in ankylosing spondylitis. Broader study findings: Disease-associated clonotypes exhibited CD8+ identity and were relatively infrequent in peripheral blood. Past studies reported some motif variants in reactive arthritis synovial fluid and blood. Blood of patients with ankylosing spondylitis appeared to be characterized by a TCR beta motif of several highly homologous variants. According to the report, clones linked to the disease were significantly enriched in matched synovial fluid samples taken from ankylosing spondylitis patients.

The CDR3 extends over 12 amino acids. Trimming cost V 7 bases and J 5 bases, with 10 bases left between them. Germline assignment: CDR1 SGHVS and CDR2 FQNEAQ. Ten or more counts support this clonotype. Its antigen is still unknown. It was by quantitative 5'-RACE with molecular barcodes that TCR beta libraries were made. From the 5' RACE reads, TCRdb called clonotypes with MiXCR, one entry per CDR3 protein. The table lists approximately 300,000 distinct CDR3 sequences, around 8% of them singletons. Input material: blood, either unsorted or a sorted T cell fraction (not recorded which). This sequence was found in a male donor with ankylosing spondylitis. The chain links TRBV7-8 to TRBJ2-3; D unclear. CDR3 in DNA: TGTGCCAGCACCCTTTTAAGAGATACGCAGTATTTT. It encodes CASTLLRDTQYF.